These T cell receptor beta chains were read from a single sample in a study of T cell responses to AZD1222 COVID-19 vaccine. TCRdb keeps only in-frame clones here, not all; method: immunoSEQ multiplex PCR. The table lists 130,000 to 150,000 clones, 85% to 95% of them singletons, with 1.5% to 2% in the top ten. Material: peripheral blood, obtained on day 0 of AZD1222 vaccination. The receptors stem from an adult in good health. CDR3s include the opening cysteine and the closing phenylalanine or tryptophan. The D gene is left open where the match is weak. The size entry is marked missing in some rows and otherwise reads once, few, many or a size class.

DNA: TGTGCCAGTAGCCCTCTGACTAGCGGGGGATACAATGAGCAGTTCTTC; CDR3: CASSPLTSGGYNEQFF; V: TRBV19; length: 16; size: NA; D: TRBD2; J: TRBJ2-1
DNA: TGTGCCACCAAGGGCGGACAGGGCAATCAGCCCCAGCATTTT; CDR3: CATKGGQGNQPQHF; V: TRBV15; length: 14; size: NA; D: TRBD1; J: TRBJ1-5
DNA: TGTGCCAGCAGTCCCCTAGACAGGGTTCGCGGCTACACCTTC; CDR3: CASSPLDRVRGYTF; V: TRBV6-5; length: 14; size: once; D: TRBD1; J: TRBJ1-2
DNA: TGTGCCAGCAGCCCGGACAGGAACTCCTACGAGCAGTACTTC; CDR3: CASSPDRNSYEQYF; V: TRBV7-2; length: 14; size: NA; D: TRBD1; J: TRBJ2-7
DNA: TGTGCCACCAGCAGAGGTGGGTCCCGAGGCGAGCAGTACTTC; CDR3: CATSRGGSRGEQYF; V: TRBV15; length: 14; size: NA; D: NA; J: TRBJ2-7
DNA: TGTGCCAGTAGTATAGGTAACAGGCCGGGGCAGCCCCAGCATTTT; CDR3: CASSIGNRPGQPQHF; V: TRBV19; length: 15; size: NA; D: NA; J: TRBJ1-5
DNA: TGTGCCACCAGTGATCCCGCCCGTCCCTACGAGCAGTACTTC; CDR3: CATSDPARPYEQYF; V: TRBV24-1; length: 14; size: NA; D: NA; J: TRBJ2-7
DNA: TGTGCCAGCAGCGCCCAAATCTCTGGAAACACCATATATTTT; CDR3: CASSAQISGNTIYF; V: TRBV7-8; length: 14; size: NA; D: NA; J: TRBJ1-3
DNA: TGCGCCAGCAGCCAGTCCACAGGGGGCGGCACAGATACGCAGTATTTT; CDR3: CASSQSTGGGTDTQYF; V: TRBV4-1; length: 16; size: NA; D: TRBD1; J: TRBJ2-3
DNA: TGTGCCAGCAGTCTAGATGTGGTGAGCACAGATACGCAGTATTTT; CDR3: CASSLDVVSTDTQYF; V: TRBV2; length: 15; size: NA; D: NA; J: TRBJ2-3
DNA: TGCGCCAGCAGCGGGGAGCCTTGGGAAAAACTGTTTTTT; CDR3: CASSGEPWEKLFF; V: TRBV5-1; length: 13; size: NA; D: NA; J: TRBJ1-4
DNA: TGTGCCAGCTCACTCGGGATGGGTGACACTGAAGCTTTCTTT; CDR3: CASSLGMGDTEAFF; V: TRBV18; length: 14; size: NA; D: NA; J: TRBJ1-1
DNA: TGTGCCAGCAGTGAAGAGAACACCGGGGAGCTGTTTTTT; CDR3: CASSEENTGELFF; V: TRBV2; length: 13; size: NA; D: NA; J: TRBJ2-2
DNA: TGTGCCATCAGTCAGGCAGACAGGGGAAGAGCCTACGAGCAGTACTTC; CDR3: CAISQADRGRAYEQYF; V: TRBV10-3; length: 16; size: NA; D: TRBD1; J: TRBJ2-7
DNA: TGTGCCAGCTCACCATACGAGACCGGGGAGCTGTTTTTT; CDR3: CASSPYETGELFF; V: TRBV18; length: 13; size: NA; D: NA; J: TRBJ2-2
DNA: TGTGCCACCAGTGCGAATCGACCGGGAGCTAACTATGGCTACACCTTC; CDR3: CATSANRPGANYGYTF; V: TRBV24-1; length: 16; size: NA; D: NA; J: TRBJ1-2
DNA: TGCGCCAGCAGCGAACAGGGTAACTATGGCTACACCTTC; CDR3: CASSEQGNYGYTF; V: TRBV5-1; length: 13; size: NA; D: NA; J: TRBJ1-2
DNA: TGCAGCGTTGAAGATTCGCGAGGGAGAGACTACGAGCAGTACTTC; CDR3: CSVEDSRGRDYEQYF; V: TRBV29-1; length: 15; size: NA; D: NA; J: TRBJ2-7
DNA: TGTGCCAGCAGCAGCCCCCCCTACGAGCAGTACTTC; CDR3: CASSSPPYEQYF; V: TRBV5-4; length: 12; size: NA; D: NA; J: TRBJ2-7
DNA: TGTGCCAGCCTAACCGGGACAGGGGTTCCCCTGAACACTGAAGCTTTCTTT; CDR3: CASLTGTGVPLNTEAFF; V: TRBV2; length: 17; size: NA; D: TRBD1; J: TRBJ1-1
DNA: TGTGCCAGCAGTTACGGCGGCAGGCCAGACGTTGGCTACACCTTC; CDR3: CASSYGGRPDVGYTF; V: TRBV6-6; length: 15; size: NA; D: NA; J: TRBJ1-2
DNA: TGTGCCAGCAGCAGTAACCTCGGAACCCTCCACTTT; CDR3: CASSSNLGTLHF; V: TRBV5-6; length: 12; size: NA; D: NA; J: TRBJ1-6
DNA: TGTGCCAGCAGCTTGATACAGGGACCCTCTGGGGCCAACGTCCTGACTTTC; CDR3: CASSLIQGPSGANVLTF; V: TRBV5-8; length: 17; size: NA; D: NA; J: TRBJ2-6
DNA: TGTGCCAGCAGGAAATATAATTCACCCCTCCACTTT; CDR3: CASRKYNSPLHF; V: TRBV2; length: 12; size: NA; D: NA; J: TRBJ1-6
DNA: TGTGCCAGTAGTTCTTATGGACAGTTCTATGGCTACACCTTC; CDR3: CASSSYGQFYGYTF; V: TRBV19; length: 14; size: few; D: NA; J: TRBJ1-2
DNA: TGTGCCAGCAGTGAACTAAACGAAGCTTTCTTT; CDR3: CASSELNEAFF; V: TRBV6-1; length: 11; size: NA; D: NA; J: TRBJ1-1
DNA: TGTGCCAGTACCACCTCGGGTAATCAGCCCCAGCATTTT; CDR3: CASTTSGNQPQHF; V: TRBV19; length: 13; size: NA; D: NA; J: TRBJ1-5
DNA: TGTGCCAGCAGGTCCGGGACAGCAAAAGAATCACCCCTCCACTTT; CDR3: CASRSGTAKESPLHF; V: TRBV7-8; length: 15; size: NA; D: TRBD1; J: TRBJ1-6
DNA: TGCGCCAGCAGCTTGGGTCCAGGGGATAAGTTCTTC; CDR3: CASSLGPGDKFF; V: TRBV5-1; length: 12; size: NA; D: NA; J: TRBJ2-1
DNA: TGTGCCAGCAGGAAAGGGAGAGGAGCCACCGGGGAGCTGTTTTTT; CDR3: CASRKGRGATGELFF; V: TRBV9; length: 15; size: NA; D: NA; J: TRBJ2-2
DNA: TGTGCCAGTAGTATGATGGGGACTGGAAACACCATATATTTT; CDR3: CASSMMGTGNTIYF; V: TRBV19; length: 14; size: NA; D: NA; J: TRBJ1-3
DNA: TGCGCCAGCAGCTTGGACGGGGGTCGCAATCAGCCCCAGCATTTT; CDR3: CASSLDGGRNQPQHF; V: TRBV5-1; length: 15; size: NA; D: NA; J: TRBJ1-5
DNA: TGTGCCAGCTCACCGGACAGGGGGATCGAGCCCCAGCATTTT; CDR3: CASSPDRGIEPQHF; V: TRBV18; length: 14; size: NA; D: TRBD1; J: TRBJ1-5
DNA: TGTGCCGGGGGACAGGGCAGTCAGCCCCAGCATTTT; CDR3: CAGGQGSQPQHF; V: TRBV6-5; length: 12; size: NA; D: TRBD1; J: TRBJ1-5
DNA: TGCGCCAGCAGCCAAGATACCGGGACTAGCGGCACAGATACGCAGTATTTT; CDR3: CASSQDTGTSGTDTQYF; V: TRBV4-1; length: 17; size: NA; D: TRBD2; J: TRBJ2-3
DNA: TGTGCCAGCAGCCTTTCAACAGGGGGCTACACTGAAGCTTTCTTT; CDR3: CASSLSTGGYTEAFF; V: TRBV3-1/TRBV3-2; length: 15; size: NA; D: TRBD1; J: TRBJ1-1
DNA: TGTGCCAGCAGCTTTCGTCAAGCGATTAACACCGGGGAGCTGTTTTTT; CDR3: CASSFRQAINTGELFF; V: TRBV11-3; length: 16; size: NA; D: NA; J: TRBJ2-2
DNA: TGTGCCAGCAGCGGCCCGGGACAGAATACGCAGTATTTT; CDR3: CASSGPGQNTQYF; V: TRBV5-6; length: 13; size: NA; D: TRBD1; J: TRBJ2-3
DNA: TGTGCCAGCAGCTCACAGGGCGCTGGTCGTGGCTACACCTTC; CDR3: CASSSQGAGRGYTF; V: TRBV7-2; length: 14; size: NA; D: NA; J: TRBJ1-2
DNA: TGCGCCAGCAGCTTGGGGTCGTTGGGGGACAGTAGCTCTGGAAACACCATATATTTT; CDR3: CASSLGSLGDSSSGNTIYF; V: TRBV5-1; length: 19; size: NA; D: TRBD1; J: TRBJ1-3
DNA: TGTGCCAGTAGTATTAGATCAGGGGCGAGGAACACCATATATTTT; CDR3: CASSIRSGARNTIYF; V: TRBV19; length: 15; size: NA; D: NA; J: TRBJ1-3
DNA: TGTGCCAGCTCGCAGCGACTCTGGACTAGCGGGAGTAGCTCCTACAATGAGCAGTTCTTC; CDR3: CASSQRLWTSGSSSYNEQFF; V: TRBV18; length: 20; size: NA; D: TRBD2; J: TRBJ2-1
DNA: TGTGCCAGCAAAGGCGGTAGCTCCTACAATGAGCAGTTCTTC; CDR3: CASKGGSSYNEQFF; V: TRBV28; length: 14; size: NA; D: NA; J: TRBJ2-1
DNA: TGTGCCAGCTCACCACCGGGACTAGGGGATGGCTACACCTTC; CDR3: CASSPPGLGDGYTF; V: TRBV18; length: 14; size: NA; D: NA; J: TRBJ1-2
DNA: TGTGCCAGCAGTTTATCTCGGCATGAATGGCCCCAGCATTTT; CDR3: CASSLSRHEWPQHF; V: TRBV27; length: 14; size: NA; D: NA; J: TRBJ1-5
DNA: TGTGCCAGCAGGGGGTCAGTACTGCTTGAGCAGTTCTTC; CDR3: CASRGSVLLEQFF; V: TRBV12-3/TRBV12-4; length: 13; size: NA; D: NA; J: TRBJ2-1
DNA: TGTGCCAGCAGTTCCCAACCCTCCTTGGGCAGGGAGATCCACGAGCAGTACTTC; CDR3: CASSSQPSLGREIHEQYF; V: TRBV6-7; length: 18; size: NA; D: NA; J: TRBJ2-7
DNA: TGTGCTAGTGGTTTGGTACTATCAGGGGCCGAGCAGTACTTC; CDR3: CASGLVLSGAEQYF; V: TRBV12-5; length: 14; size: NA; D: NA; J: TRBJ2-7